This T cell receptor (beta chain) emerged from a study of cytomegalovirus exposure and HLA in healthy donors. PCR amplification relied on 60 Vbeta primers (plus 13 Jbeta primers). The protocol was immunoSEQ multiplex PCR, while the TCRdb copy is restricted to in-frame clones and leaves out a portion. Among 150,000 or so clones, around 80% were seen once, and the ten largest hold around 1.5%. This CDR3 has 13 amino acids. Germline values: CDR1 SGHTA, CDR2 FQGTGA. V dropped 4 bases and J dropped 14; count of bases not matched to a gene: 7. This TCR was recovered from a man aged 25-40 years in good health and CMV-seropositive. Sample: PBMCs. The chain employs TRBV7-3 and TRBJ2-1; TRBD2 matches 11 bases. CDR3 amino acids: CASSSNSGRAKFF. CDR3 DNA: TGTGCCAGCAGCTCGAATAGCGGGAGGGCCAAGTTCTTC. Filled out from reference TRBV7-3 and TRBJ2-1, the complete variable domain reads GAGVSQTPSNKVTEKGKYVELRCDPISGHTALYWYRQSLGQGPEFLIYFQGTGAADDSGLPNDRFFAVRPEGSVSTLKIQRTERGDSAVYLCASSSNSGRAKFFGPGTRLTVL.